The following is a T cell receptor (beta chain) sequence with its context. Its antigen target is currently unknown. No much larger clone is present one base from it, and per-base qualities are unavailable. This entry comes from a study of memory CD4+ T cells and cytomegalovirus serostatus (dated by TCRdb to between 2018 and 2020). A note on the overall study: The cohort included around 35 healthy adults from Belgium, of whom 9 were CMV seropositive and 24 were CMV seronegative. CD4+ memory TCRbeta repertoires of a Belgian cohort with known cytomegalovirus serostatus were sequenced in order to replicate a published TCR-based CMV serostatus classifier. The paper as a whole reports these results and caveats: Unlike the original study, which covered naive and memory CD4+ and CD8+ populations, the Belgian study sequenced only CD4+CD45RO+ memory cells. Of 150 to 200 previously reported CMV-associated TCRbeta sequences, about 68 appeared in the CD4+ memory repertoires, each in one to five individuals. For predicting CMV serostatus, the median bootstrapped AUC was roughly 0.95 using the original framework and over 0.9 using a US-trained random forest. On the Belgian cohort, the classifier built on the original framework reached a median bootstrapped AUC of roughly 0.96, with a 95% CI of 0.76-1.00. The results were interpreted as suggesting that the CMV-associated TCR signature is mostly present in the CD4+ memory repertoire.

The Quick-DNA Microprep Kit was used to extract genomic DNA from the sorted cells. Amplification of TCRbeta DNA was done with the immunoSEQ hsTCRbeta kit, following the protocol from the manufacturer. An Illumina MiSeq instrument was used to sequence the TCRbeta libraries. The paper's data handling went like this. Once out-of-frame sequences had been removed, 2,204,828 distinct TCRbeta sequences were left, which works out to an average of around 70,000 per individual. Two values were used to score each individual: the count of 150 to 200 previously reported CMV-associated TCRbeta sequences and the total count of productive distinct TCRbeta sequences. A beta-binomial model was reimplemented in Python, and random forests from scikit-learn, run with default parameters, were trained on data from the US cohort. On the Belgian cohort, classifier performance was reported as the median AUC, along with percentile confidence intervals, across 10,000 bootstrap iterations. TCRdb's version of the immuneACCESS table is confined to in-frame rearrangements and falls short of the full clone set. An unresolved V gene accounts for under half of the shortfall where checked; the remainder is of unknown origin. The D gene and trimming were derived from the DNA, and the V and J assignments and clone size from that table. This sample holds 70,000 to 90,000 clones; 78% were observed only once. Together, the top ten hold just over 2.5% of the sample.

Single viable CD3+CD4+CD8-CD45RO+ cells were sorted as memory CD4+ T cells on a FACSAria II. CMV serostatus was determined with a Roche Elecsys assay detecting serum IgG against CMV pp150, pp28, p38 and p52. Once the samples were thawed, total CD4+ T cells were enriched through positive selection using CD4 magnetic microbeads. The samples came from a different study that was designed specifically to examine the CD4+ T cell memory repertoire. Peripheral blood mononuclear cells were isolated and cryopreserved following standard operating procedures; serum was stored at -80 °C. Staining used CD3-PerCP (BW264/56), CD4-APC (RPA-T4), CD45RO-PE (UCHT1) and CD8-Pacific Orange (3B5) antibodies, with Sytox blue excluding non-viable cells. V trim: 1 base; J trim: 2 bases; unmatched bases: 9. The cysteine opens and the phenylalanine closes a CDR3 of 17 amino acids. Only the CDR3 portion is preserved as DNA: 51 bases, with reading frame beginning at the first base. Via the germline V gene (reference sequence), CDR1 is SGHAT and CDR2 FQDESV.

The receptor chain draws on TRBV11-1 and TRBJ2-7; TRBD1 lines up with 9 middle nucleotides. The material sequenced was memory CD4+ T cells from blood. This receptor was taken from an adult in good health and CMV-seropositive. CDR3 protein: CASSLGGGQGYAYEQYF. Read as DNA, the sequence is TGTGCCAGCAGCTTAGGGGGGGGACAGGGTTACGCCTACGAGCAGTACTTC.